A single sample is the source of the 2 T cell receptor beta chains below, sequenced in a study of T cells after yellow fever vaccination. TCRdb fed the 5' RACE reads into MiXCR, producing one record per CDR3 protein. Among around 73,000 distinct CDR3 sequences listed, 7.5% to 9% were seen once. Here the sequenced sample was CD8+ T cells sorted from PBMCs, taken on the day of the yellow fever booster vaccination. The receptors derive from a man aged 25-45 years who received the YFV17D yellow fever vaccine.

This clonotype was recorded many times. The genes are TRBV6-5 and TRBJ1-1; D ambiguous. The CDR3 has 11 amino acids. From germline, CDR1 is MNHEY and CDR2 SVGAGI. Trimming took 7 bases from V and 6 from J, leaving 9 bases between them. The CDR3 here is CASIREAEAFF. Written as DNA, the CDR3 is TGTGCCAGCATCCGAGAGGCTGAAGCTTTCTTT.

This clonotype was counted a few times. The chain has TRBV5-1 and TRBJ2-7; D remains unclear. Trimming took 3 bases from V and 7 from J, leaving 14 bases between them. Per germline, CDR1 SGHRS and CDR2 YFSETQ. The CDR3 is made up of 13 amino acids. The DNA for the CDR3 is TGCGCCAGCAGCTACGGGCCTGAAGATGAGCAGTACTTC. This sequence encodes CASSYGPEDEQYF. The full variable domain, rest sourced from reference TRBV5-1 and TRBJ2-7, is KAGVTQTPRYLIKTRGQQVTLSCSPISGHRSVSWYQQTPGQGLQFLFEYFSETQRNKGNFPGRFSGRQFSNSRSEMNVSTLELGDSALYLCASSYGPEDEQYFGPGTRLTVT.